The T cell receptor beta chain described here comes from a study of siplizumab effects on memory and regulatory T cells. Germline CDR1 reads KGHSH; CDR2 reads LQKENI. The CDR3 is 17 residues long. J gave up 1 base and V 0 bases, and 5 bases lay outside the gene matches. The table came from immunoSEQ multiplex PCR; TCRdb's copy has only in-frame clones and leaves some out. Found here are some 100,000 clones, around 97% of them singletons; the top ten hold around 0.029%. Sequencing was done on a sample of naive CD4+ T cells sorted from blood. This clonotype was obtained from a human donor in good health. V and J are TRBV18 and TRBJ2-7, with TRBD2 matching over 11 bases. Written as DNA, the CDR3 is TGTGCCAGCTCACCACCGGGGTCTAGCGGGGGGTCCTACGAGCAGTACTTC. Translation: CASSPPGSSGGSYEQYF.